This passage covers 2 T cell receptor beta chains from one sample sequenced in a study of tumor-infiltrating lymphocytes in primary liver carcinoma. The tissue used was unsorted bulk material of roughly 17-32 mg. RNA and DNA were co-extracted from it with the AllPrep DNA/RNA mini kit. A primer matching the constant region was used to make TCR beta cDNA from approximately 0.45 ug of total RNA. Slightly modified ARM-PCR served as the procedure for the TCR beta libraries. These libraries came from three rounds of nested multiplex PCR. Rounds one and two of PCR, each of 10 to 11 cycles, were primed with TRBV1-TRBV30 forward primers and a C-beta reverse primer. Using its own MiXCR run on the multiplex PCR reads, TCRdb lists one record per CDR3 protein. The data contain about 110,000 distinct CDR3 sequences, approximately 70% of them seen just once; the ten biggest clones take up 9.3%. The material sequenced was liver tumor tissue from sampling region 1. The subset here: tumor region T1, superior pole. The source is a woman aged 55 to 70 with primary liver carcinoma and hepatitis B virus infection.

With respect to this clonotype: The junction and the germline gene differ at one end; a read error may be behind it. V and J are TRBV11-2 and TRBJ1-2; perhaps TRBD1 as D (5 bases). The CDR3 consists of 14 residues. Looked up from germline, CDR1 is SGHAT and CDR2 is FQNNGV. DNA for the CDR3: TGTGTCAGCAGCCCGGGCCAGGGAAGGTATTGCTACACCTTC. Its protein product is CVSSPGQGRYCYTF.

This clonotype has only one observation. This may stem from a read error, because a much larger clone lies one nucleotide away. The chain recombines TRBV6-2 or TRBV6-3 with TRBJ2-1; D not certain. CDR3 length equals 12 residues. CDR1 and CDR2 (germline): MNHEY, SVGEGT. The CDR3 sequence: CASSYQLSFSVF. As DNA, the CDR3 is TGTGCCAGCAGTTATCAACTATCTTTCTCAGTCTTC.